A selection of T cell receptor beta chains follows, all from one sample in a study of human T cells and chemical hapten exposure. Each CDR3 protein gets one entry after TCRdb re-called the RACE reads with MiXCR. Of under 200,000 distinct CDR3 sequences listed, about 14% are singletons. The material was whole blood, obtained in connection with sensitization to the hapten diphenylcyclopropenone (DPC). These receptors came from a woman between 25 and 40 years old with alopecia areata. Some clones in this sample may be carry-over from other donors' samples. CDR3s include the opening cysteine and the closing phenylalanine or tryptophan. D genes are given only for firm matches. Size tells how often a clone was seen (once, few, many) or the class of an expanded clone, and some rows leave it out.

j_call	d_call	clone_size	v_call	cdr3_length	cdr3_aa	cdr3_nt
TRBJ2-3	.	.	TRBV27	14	CASSLFGGPDTQYF	TGTGCCAGCAGTTTATTCGGGGGCCCAGATACGCAGTATTTT
TRBJ1-2	.	.	TRBV28	12	CASSLRDYGYTF	TGTGCCAGCAGTTTGAGGGACTATGGCTACACCTTC
TRBJ2-7	.	few	TRBV20-1	14	CSALRQTSSYEQYF	TGCAGTGCTCTAAGACAGACCAGCTCCTACGAGCAGTACTTC
TRBJ1-1	TRBD1	many	TRBV18	13	CASSRTGGTEAFF	TGTGCCAGCTCTCGTACAGGGGGTACTGAAGCTTTCTTT
TRBJ2-1	.	.	TRBV4-3	16	CASSVTRLSSYNEQFF	TGCGCCAGCAGTGTCACCAGACTGAGCTCCTACAATGAGCAGTTCTTC
TRBJ2-3	.	.	TRBV6-6	15	CASSLYPRSTDTQYF	TGTGCCAGCAGTCTTTACCCCCGGAGCACAGATACGCAGTATTTT
TRBJ1-5	.	few	TRBV28	16	CASRLAGTPSNQPQHF	TGTGCCAGCAGGTTAGCCGGGACACCGAGCAATCAGCCCCAGCATTTT
TRBJ2-1	TRBD2	few	TRBV7-6	16	CASSLEASGGHNEQFF	TGTGCCAGCAGCTTAGAGGCTAGCGGGGGGCACAATGAGCAGTTCTTC
TRBJ2-1	TRBD1	.	TRBV7-9	15	CASSPDRGGINEQFF	TGTGCCAGCAGCCCCGACAGGGGAGGCATTAATGAGCAGTTCTTC
TRBJ2-3	TRBD2	.	TRBV7-6	18	CASSLAATSEVLGPTQYF	TGTGCCAGCAGCTTAGCGGCGACTAGCGAGGTACTTGGTCCTACGCAGTATTTT
TRBJ1-1	.	.	TRBV6-1	16	CASSEFGGGRNTEAFF	TGTGCCAGCAGTGAATTCGGGGGAGGCAGGAACACTGAAGCTTTCTTT
TRBJ2-3	TRBD2	many	TRBV28	16	CASLGRLAGVADTQYF	TGTGCCAGCTTGGGGCGGCTAGCGGGAGTTGCAGATACGCAGTATTTT
TRBJ1-6	TRBD1	many	TRBV12-3/TRBV12-4	14	CASSQTGLGSPLHF	TGTGCCAGCAGCCAGACAGGGTTAGGTTCACCCCTCCACTTT
TRBJ2-7	.	few	TRBV18	12	CASSSRLNEQYF	TGTGCCAGCTCATCACGACTAAACGAGCAGTACTTC
TRBJ1-2	TRBD1	few	TRBV4-3	15	CASSQGQGVIYGYTF	TGCGCCAGCAGCCAGGGGCAGGGGGTAATCTATGGCTACACCTTC
TRBJ1-2	.	few	TRBV28	14	CASSLGDARDGYTF	TGTGCCAGCAGTTTAGGGGATGCGAGGGATGGCTACACCTTC
TRBJ1-2	.	.	TRBV12-3/TRBV12-4	14	CASSSGGSGYGYTF	TGTGCCAGCAGCTCAGGAGGCAGTGGCTATGGCTACACCTTC
TRBJ2-7	TRBD2	once	TRBV2	15	CASSVGGSVTYEQYF	TGTGCCAGCAGTGTTGGCGGGAGCGTAACCTACGAGCAGTACTTC
TRBJ2-2	.	.	TRBV3-1	17	CASSQGLLSIDTGELFF	TGTGCCAGCAGCCAAGGTCTTTTGTCTATCGACACCGGGGAGCTGTTTTTT
TRBJ1-2	TRBD1	once	TRBV10-3	12	CATQTGDYGYTF	TGTGCCACCCAGACAGGGGACTATGGCTACACCTTC
TRBJ2-7	.	few	TRBV6-2/TRBV6-3	15	CASSYIGAGSYEQYF	TGTGCCAGCAGTTACATCGGGGCGGGCTCCTACGAGCAGTACTTC
TRBJ2-7	.	.	TRBV20-1	12	CSARAQVYEQYF	TGCAGTGCTAGAGCGCAGGTATACGAGCAGTACTTC
TRBJ2-1	TRBD2	.	TRBV20-1	15	CSAYPTSGRAGEQFF	TGCAGTGCTTATCCAACTAGCGGGAGGGCCGGCGAGCAGTTCTTC
TRBJ2-1	.	few	TRBV15	13	CATSRVEHNEQFF	TGTGCCACCAGCAGAGTTGAGCACAATGAGCAGTTCTTC
TRBJ2-7	.	many	TRBV7-2	14	CASSLDLKRAKQYF	TGTGCCAGCAGCTTGGACCTCAAGAGGGCTAAGCAGTACTTC
TRBJ1-1	.	few	TRBV29-1	15	CSVDYWGGKNTEAFF	TGCAGCGTTGATTACTGGGGGGGCAAGAACACTGAAGCTTTCTTT
TRBJ2-2	TRBD1	few	TRBV29-1	14	CSVTGTGNTGELFF	TGCAGCGTTACCGGGACAGGGAACACCGGGGAGCTGTTTTTT